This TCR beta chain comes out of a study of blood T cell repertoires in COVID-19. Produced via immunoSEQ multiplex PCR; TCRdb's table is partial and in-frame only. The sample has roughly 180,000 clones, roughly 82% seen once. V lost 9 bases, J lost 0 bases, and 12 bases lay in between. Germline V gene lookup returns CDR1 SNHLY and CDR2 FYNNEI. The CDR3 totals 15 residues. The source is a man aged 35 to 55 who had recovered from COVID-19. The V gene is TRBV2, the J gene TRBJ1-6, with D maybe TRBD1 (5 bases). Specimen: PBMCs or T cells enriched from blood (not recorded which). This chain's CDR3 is CASRQSSSYNSPLHF. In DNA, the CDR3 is TGTGCCAGTCGACAGTCGAGCTCCTATAATTCACCCCTCCACTTT. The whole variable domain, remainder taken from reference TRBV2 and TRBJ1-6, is EPEVTQTPSHQVTQMGQEVILRCVPISNHLYFYWYRQILGQKVEFLVSFYNNEISEKSEIFDDQFSVERPDGSNFTLKIRSTKLEDSAMYFCASRQSSSYNSPLHFGNGTRLTVT.